This T cell receptor beta chain was observed in a study of control samples from healthy donors and cancer patients. The CDR3 has 17 residues. Germline V lookup: CDR1 ENHRY, CDR2 SYGVKD. V shed 4 bases, J shed 0 bases, and the junction held 8 bases outside the gene matches. The method was immunoSEQ multiplex PCR; TCRdb's version includes in-frame clones alone and lacks a portion of them. The profile shows about 89,000 clones, about 85% of them singletons. This chain links TRBV10-3 with TRBJ1-3; 8 bases are shared with TRBD1. The sequence came from a middle-aged woman in good health. The sample was blood. The CDR3 spells CAISVTGGWLSGNTIYF. The CDR3 coding sequence is TGTGCCATCAGTGTTACAGGGGGTTGGCTCTCTGGAAACACCATATATTTT.